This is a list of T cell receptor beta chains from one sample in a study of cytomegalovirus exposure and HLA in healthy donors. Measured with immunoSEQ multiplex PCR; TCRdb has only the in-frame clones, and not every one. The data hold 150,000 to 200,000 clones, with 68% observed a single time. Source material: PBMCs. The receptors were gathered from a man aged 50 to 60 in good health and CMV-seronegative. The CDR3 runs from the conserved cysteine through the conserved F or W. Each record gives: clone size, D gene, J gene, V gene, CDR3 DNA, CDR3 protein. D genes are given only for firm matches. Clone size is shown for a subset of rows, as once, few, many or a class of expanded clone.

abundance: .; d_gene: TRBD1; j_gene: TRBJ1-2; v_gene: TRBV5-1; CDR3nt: TGCGCCAGCAGCCAGGGCGGACAGGGGTATGGCTACACCTTC; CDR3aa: CASSQGGQGYGYTF
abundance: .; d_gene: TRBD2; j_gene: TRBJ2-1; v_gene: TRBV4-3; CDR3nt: TGCGCCAGCAGCCACCCAGGGAGTAGCGGGGATCCTCGTGAGCAGTTCTTC; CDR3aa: CASSHPGSSGDPREQFF
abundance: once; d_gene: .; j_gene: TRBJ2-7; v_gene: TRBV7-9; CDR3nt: TGTGCCAGCAGCTCCGGACAGCCCTACGAGCAGTACTTC; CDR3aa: CASSSGQPYEQYF
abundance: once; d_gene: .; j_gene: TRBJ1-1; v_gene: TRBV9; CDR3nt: TGTGCCAGCAGCGCCGTTGGAGGGCCGAACACTGAAGCTTTCTTT; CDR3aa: CASSAVGGPNTEAFF
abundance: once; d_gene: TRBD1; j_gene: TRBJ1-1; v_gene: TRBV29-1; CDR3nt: TGCAGCGTTGACCGGGACAGGGACATCACTGAAGCTTTCTTT; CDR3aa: CSVDRDRDITEAFF
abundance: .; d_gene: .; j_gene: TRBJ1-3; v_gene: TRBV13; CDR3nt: TGTGCCAGCTCTCAGGGGCTGGAAAACACCATATATTTT; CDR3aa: CASSQGLENTIYF
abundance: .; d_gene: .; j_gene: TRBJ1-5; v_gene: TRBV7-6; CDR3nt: TGTGCCAGCAGCTTAGGAGGGGGAATGACAGCGAGCAATCAGCCCCAGCATTTT; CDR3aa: CASSLGGGMTASNQPQHF
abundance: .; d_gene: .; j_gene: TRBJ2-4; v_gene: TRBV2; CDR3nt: TGTGCCAGCAGTGAATCGGGTACGGGCAAAAACATTCAGTACTTC; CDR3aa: CASSESGTGKNIQYF
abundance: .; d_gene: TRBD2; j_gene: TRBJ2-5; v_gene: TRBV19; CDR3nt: TGTGCCAGTATGGGACTAGCGAGGGAGACCCAGTACTTC; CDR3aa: CASMGLARETQYF
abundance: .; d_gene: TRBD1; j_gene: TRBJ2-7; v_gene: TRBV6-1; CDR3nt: TGTGCCACCGTACAGGGGCCCTCCTACGAGCAGTACTTC; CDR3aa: CATVQGPSYEQYF
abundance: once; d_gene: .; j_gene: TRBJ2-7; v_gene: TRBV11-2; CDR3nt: TGTGCCAGCAGCTTACTGCTAGGAACAGGGGACTTTTCCTTCGAGCAGTACTTC; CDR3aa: CASSLLLGTGDFSFEQYF
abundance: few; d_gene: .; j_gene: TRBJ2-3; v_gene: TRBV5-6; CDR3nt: TGTGCCAGCAGCTTATCGGTCCTACAGGGAACAGATACGCAGTATTTT; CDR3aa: CASSLSVLQGTDTQYF
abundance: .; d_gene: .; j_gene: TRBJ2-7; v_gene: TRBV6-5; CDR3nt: TGTGCCAGCAGTTACTCTTCCCCCGTCTACGAGCAGTACTTC; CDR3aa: CASSYSSPVYEQYF
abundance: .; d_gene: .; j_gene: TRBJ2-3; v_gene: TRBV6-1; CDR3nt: TGTGCCAGCAGCTTAAGACAGGCTAGCACAGATACGCAGTATTTT; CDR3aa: CASSLRQASTDTQYF
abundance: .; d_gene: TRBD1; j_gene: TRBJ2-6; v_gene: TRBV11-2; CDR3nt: TGTGCTGCGACAGGGCCGAGGTTGGCTGGGGCCAACGTCCTGACTTTC; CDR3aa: CAATGPRLAGANVLTF
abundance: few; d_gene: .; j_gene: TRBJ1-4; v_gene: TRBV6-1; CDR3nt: TGTGCCAGCAGTGAAGGCAGGGGAACTAATGAAAAACTGTTTTTT; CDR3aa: CASSEGRGTNEKLFF
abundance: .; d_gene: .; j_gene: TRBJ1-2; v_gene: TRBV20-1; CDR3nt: TGCAGTGCTAGATTCCTCGGTGGCTACACCTTC; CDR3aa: CSARFLGGYTF
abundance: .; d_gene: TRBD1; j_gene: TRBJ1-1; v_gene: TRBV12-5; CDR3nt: TGTGCTAGTGGTTTATCGCAGGGGGGAGGCACTGAAGCTTTCTTT; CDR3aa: CASGLSQGGGTEAFF
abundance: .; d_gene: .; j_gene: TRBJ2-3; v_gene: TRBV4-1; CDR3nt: TGCGCCAGCAGCCATGGGACCAGTACAGGGGGGAGGGTGGATACGCAGTATTTT; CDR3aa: CASSHGTSTGGRVDTQYF
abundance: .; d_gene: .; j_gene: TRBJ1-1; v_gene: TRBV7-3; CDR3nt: TGTGCCAGCAGCTTAAGGTCCCCCGGGTTGAACACTGAAGCTTTCTTT; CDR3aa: CASSLRSPGLNTEAFF
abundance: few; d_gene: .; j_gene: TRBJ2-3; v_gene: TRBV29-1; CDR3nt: TGCAGCGTTGAGGCTCCAGATACGCAGTATTTT; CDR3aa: CSVEAPDTQYF
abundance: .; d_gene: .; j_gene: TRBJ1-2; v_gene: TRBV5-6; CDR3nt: TGTGCCAGCAGCTTGGTCCGGGGGTGGAACTATGGCTACACCTTC; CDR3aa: CASSLVRGWNYGYTF
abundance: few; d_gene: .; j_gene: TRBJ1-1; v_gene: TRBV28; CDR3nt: TGTGCCAGCAGTCCGCTCAGGACACGTTCCAACACTGAAGCTTTCTTT; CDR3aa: CASSPLRTRSNTEAFF
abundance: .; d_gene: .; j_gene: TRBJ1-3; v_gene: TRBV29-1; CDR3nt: TGCAGCGTTTCGACAGGCCCCTACTCTGGAAACACCATATATTTT; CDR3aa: CSVSTGPYSGNTIYF
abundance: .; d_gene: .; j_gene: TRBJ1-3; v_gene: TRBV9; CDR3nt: TGTGCCAGCAGCGTAGGGACTGTGCCAGGTGGAAACACCATATATTTT; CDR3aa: CASSVGTVPGGNTIYF
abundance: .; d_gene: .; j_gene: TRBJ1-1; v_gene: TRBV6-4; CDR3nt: TGTGCCAGCAGTGGCCGCCGGGGATCTGATGAAGCTTTCTTT; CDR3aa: CASSGRRGSDEAFF
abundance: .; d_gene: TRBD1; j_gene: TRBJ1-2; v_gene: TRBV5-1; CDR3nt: TGCGCCAGCACCCCGTTGACAGGGCAATACGGGCAATATGGCTACACCTTC; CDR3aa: CASTPLTGQYGQYGYTF
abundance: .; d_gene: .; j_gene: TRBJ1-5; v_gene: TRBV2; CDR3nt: TGTGCCAGCACTCAGGGAGGGCCCCAGCATTTT; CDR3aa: CASTQGGPQHF
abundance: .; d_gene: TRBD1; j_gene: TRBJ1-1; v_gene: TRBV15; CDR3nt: TGTGCCACCAGCACAACTCAGGGGGCATTAAAGTACACTGAAGCTTTCTTT; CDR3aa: CATSTTQGALKYTEAFF